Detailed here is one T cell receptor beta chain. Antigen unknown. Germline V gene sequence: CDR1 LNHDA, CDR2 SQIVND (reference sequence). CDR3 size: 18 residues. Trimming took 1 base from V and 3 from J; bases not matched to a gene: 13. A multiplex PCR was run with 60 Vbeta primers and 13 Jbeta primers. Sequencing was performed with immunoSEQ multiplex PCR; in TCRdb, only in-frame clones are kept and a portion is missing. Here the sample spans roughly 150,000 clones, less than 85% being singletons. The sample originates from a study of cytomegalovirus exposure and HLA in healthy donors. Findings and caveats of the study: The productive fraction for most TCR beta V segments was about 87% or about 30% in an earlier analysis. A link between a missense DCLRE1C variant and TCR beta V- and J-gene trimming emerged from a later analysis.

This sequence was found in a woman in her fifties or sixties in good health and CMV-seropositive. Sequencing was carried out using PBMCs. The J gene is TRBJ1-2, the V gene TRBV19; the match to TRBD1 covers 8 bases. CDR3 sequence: CASSIVRDRTRAHYGYTF. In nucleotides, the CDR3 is TGTGCCAGTAGTATAGTCAGGGACAGGACAAGAGCTCACTATGGCTACACCTTC.